Below, one TCR beta chain is given with its context. This sample was included in a study of graft-versus-host responses after intestinal transplantation. Generated by immunoSEQ multiplex PCR, the TCRdb table keeps only in-frame clones and is missing some. The repertoire holds over 10,000 clones, with roughly 81% as singletons. Germline CDR1 is KGHSH and CDR2 is LQKENI. V was pared by 6 bases and J by 0 bases, with 11 bases between. The CDR3 has 15 residues. This clonotype originated in a human patient who received an intestinal transplant, so some T cells may come from the graft donor. Sequencing used PBMCs, obtained after intestinal transplantation. The rearrangement uses TRBV18 and TRBJ2-2; D could derive from TRBD1 or TRBD2 (5 bases each). The CDR3 DNA reads as TGTGCCAGCTCCATTTGGGACGCGAACACCGGGGAGCTGTTTTTT. This translates into CASSIWDANTGELFF.